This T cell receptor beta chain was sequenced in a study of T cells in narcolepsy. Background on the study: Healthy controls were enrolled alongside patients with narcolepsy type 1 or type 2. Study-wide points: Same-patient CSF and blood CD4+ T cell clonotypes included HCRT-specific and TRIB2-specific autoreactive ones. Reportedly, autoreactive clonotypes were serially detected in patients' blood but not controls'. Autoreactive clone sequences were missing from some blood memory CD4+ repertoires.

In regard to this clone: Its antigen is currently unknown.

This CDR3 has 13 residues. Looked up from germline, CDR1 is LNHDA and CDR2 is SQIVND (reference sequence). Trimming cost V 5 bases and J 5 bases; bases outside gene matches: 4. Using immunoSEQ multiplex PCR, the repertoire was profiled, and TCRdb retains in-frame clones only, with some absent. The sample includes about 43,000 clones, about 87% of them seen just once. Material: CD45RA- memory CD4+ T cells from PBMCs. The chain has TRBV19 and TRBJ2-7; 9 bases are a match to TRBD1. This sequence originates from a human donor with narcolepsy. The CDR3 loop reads CASSYHRGHEQYF. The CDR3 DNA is TGTGCCAGTAGTTACCACAGGGGGCACGAGCAGTACTTC.